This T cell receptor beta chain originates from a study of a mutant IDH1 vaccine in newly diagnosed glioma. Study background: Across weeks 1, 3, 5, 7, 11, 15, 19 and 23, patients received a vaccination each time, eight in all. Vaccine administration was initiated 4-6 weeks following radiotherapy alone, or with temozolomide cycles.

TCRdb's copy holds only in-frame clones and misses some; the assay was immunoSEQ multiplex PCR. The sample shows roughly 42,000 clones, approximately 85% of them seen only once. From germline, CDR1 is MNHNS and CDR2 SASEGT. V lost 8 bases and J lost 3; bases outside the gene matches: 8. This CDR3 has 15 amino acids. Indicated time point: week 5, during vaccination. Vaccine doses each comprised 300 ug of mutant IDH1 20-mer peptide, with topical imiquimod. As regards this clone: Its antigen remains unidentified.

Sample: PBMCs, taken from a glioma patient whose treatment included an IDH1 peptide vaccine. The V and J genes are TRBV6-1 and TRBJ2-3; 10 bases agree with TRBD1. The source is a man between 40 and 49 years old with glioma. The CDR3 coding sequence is TGTGCCAGCGGGGAGGGACAGGGGTGGACAGATACGCAGTATTTT. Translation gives CASGEGQGWTDTQYF.